This TCR beta chain was recovered during a study of blood T cell repertoires in COVID-19. In the original analysis: Amplification of reference gene primers was used by the study to estimate nucleated cell counts. The protocol was immunoSEQ multiplex PCR, while the TCRdb copy is restricted to in-frame clones and leaves out a portion. V and J calls plus clone size are reproduced from that table; the DNA served to infer D and trimming. The sample records 150,000 to 200,000 clones, approximately 86% being singletons. This clone was seen a single time. The clonotype originates from a man aged 70-80 years with active or convalescent COVID-19. Source material: peripheral blood.

The DNA of the CDR3 is TGTGCCAGCAGCTTAGAAGTGCTTTGGGCTGGCTACACCTTC. Translating gives CASSLEVLWAGYTF. The chain employs TRBV7-9 and TRBJ1-2, with unresolved D. V was shortened by 1 base and J by 7 bases, with 13 bases between the two germline ends. The germline V gene has CDR1 SEHNR and CDR2 FQNEAQ (reference sequence). There are 14 residues in the CDR3.